Shown below are 5 T cell receptor beta chains from a single sample sequenced in a study of beta chain features in type 1 diabetes. Study results and caveats: All four CD4+ subsets of Type 1 diabetes patients contained TCRB CDR3s that were moderately but significantly shorter.

Sequenced material consisted of expressed TCRB transcripts (all of the isolated RNA was reverse transcribed). Only in-frame clones appear in the TCRdb table, and some are missing; sequencing was by immunoSEQ multiplex PCR. The data contain over 150,000 clones, approximately 7.8% of them seen just once; the ten biggest clones take up roughly 0.97%. Their recognized antigens are unknown. The source material was central memory CD4+ T cells from blood. The source is a woman aged 40 to 50 with type 1 diabetes.

This clone was observed a few times. The V call is TRBV11-2, the J call TRBJ2-7; 10 nucleotides line up with TRBD1. The CDR3 spans 14 residues. Germline trimming cut 5 bases from V and 2 bases from J; bases unmatched to any gene: 3. The germline gives CDR1 SGHAT, CDR2 FQNNGV. The CDR3 sequence: CASSRDRGTYEQYF. In nucleotides, the CDR3 is TGTGCCAGCAGCCGGGACAGGGGAACCTACGAGCAGTACTTC.

This clone occurred a few times. The rearrangement uses TRBV14 and TRBJ2-2; D not resolved. The CDR3 is 13 residues long. Germline V gene lookup returns CDR1 SGHDN and CDR2 FVKESK. The V end lost 7 bases, the J end lost 4 bases, and 10 bases lay between the germline ends. The CDR3 protein is CASNFLSTGELFF. As DNA, the CDR3 is TGTGCCAGCAATTTTCTATCCACCGGGGAGCTGTTTTTT. Variable domain in full (rest from reference TRBV14 and TRBJ2-2): EAGVTQFPSHSVIEKGQTVTLRCDPISGHDNLYWYRRVMGKEIKFLLHFVKESKQDESGMPNNRFLAERTGGTYSTLKVQPAELEDSGVYFCASNFLSTGELFFGEGSRLTVL.

This clone has just a few counts. The chain has TRBV11-2 and TRBJ2-7; tentative D call: TRBD2 (6 bases). The CDR3 runs 13 residues. V lost 5 bases and J lost 6, with 14 bases in between. The germline gives CDR1 SGHAT, CDR2 FQNNGV. This CDR3 is CASSLLSGFEQYF. The CDR3 DNA reads as TGTGCCAGCAGCCTCCTCAGCGGGTTCGAGCAGTACTTC. The variable domain in full, completed from reference TRBV11-2 and TRBJ2-7, reads EAGVAQSPRYKIIEKRQSVAFWCNPISGHATLYWYQQILGQGPKLLIQFQNNGVVDDSQLPKDRFSAERLKGVDSTLKIQPAKLEDSAVYLCASSLLSGFEQYFGPGTRLTVT.

The chain combines TRBV7-2 with TRBJ2-7; weak D call: TRBD2 (5 bases). CDR1 and CDR2 (germline): SGHTA, FQGNSA. V lost 0 bases, J lost 3 bases, and 15 bases lay in between. The CDR3 extends over 16 amino acids. CDR3 amino acids: CASSLAGGSSIYEQYF. CDR3 bases: TGTGCCAGCAGCTTAGCAGGCGGGTCTTCTATCTACGAGCAGTACTTC.

This sequence joins TRBV7-3 and TRBJ1-3; D is possibly TRBD1 (6 bases). CDR1 is SGHTA and CDR2 is FQGTGA in the germline V gene. CDR3 length: 14 residues. V was trimmed by 5 bases and J by 0 bases, leaving 8 bases between them. DNA of the CDR3: TGTGCCAGCAGCGAGGGGGACTCTGGAAACACCATATATTTT. It codes for CASSEGDSGNTIYF.